This T cell receptor beta chain comes out of a study of cytomegalovirus exposure and HLA in healthy donors. Study-wide context: Roughly 77 million unique TCRs from HLA-typed donors made up an early data release.

In its sample, this clone was seen once. Its specificity is not known. Overall study results and limits: Only CMV serostatus was available as immune exposure information. Relative to the roughly 640-donor mean, N-insertions were reportedly fewer in an Asian-associated ancestry cluster in a later analysis. HLA alleles were associated with roughly 15,000 TCR beta sequences in a later analysis at 0.05 false discovery rate.

PCR employed 60 Vbeta and 13 Jbeta primers. The repertoire was sequenced with immunoSEQ multiplex PCR; TCRdb's copy has only in-frame clones and lacks some. Of about 81,000 clones in the sample, 77% are singletons; the top ten hold approximately 3.2%. V lost 3 bases and J 7 bases, leaving 12 bases between the germline ends. This CDR3 has 13 residues. Germline CDR1 and CDR2: LNHDA and SQIVND (reference sequence). This chain uses TRBV19 with TRBJ1-2, with D maybe TRBD1 (5 bases). This sequence was found in a man aged 50 to 59 in good health and CMV-seropositive. Sequencing used PBMCs. CDR3 protein: CASSIDAGSGYTF. Here the CDR3 DNA reads TGTGCCAGTAGTATTGACGCAGGGTCTGGCTACACCTTC.